This TCR beta chain was profiled in a study of blood T cell repertoires in COVID-19. V was cut by 3 bases and J by 1 base, with 9 bases left in between. CDR1 GTSNPN and CDR2 SVGIG come from the germline V gene (reference sequence). The CDR3 runs 13 residues. Measured with immunoSEQ multiplex PCR; TCRdb has only the in-frame clones, and not every one. The sample records about 260,000 clones, more than 80% being singletons. The sample comprised PBMCs or T cells enriched from blood (not recorded which). The V and J genes are TRBV30 and TRBJ1-1; D may be TRBD1 (6 bases). This TCR derives from a man between 50 and 59 years old who had been exposed to COVID-19. This CDR3 is CAWRRTANTEAFF. The CDR3 coding sequence is TGTGCCTGGAGGAGGACAGCGAACACTGAAGCTTTCTTT.